The clone carrying this T cell receptor beta chain has just a few counts. The CDR3 sequence is 13 residues long. The germline V and J ends were trimmed by 6 bases and 6 bases, with 13 bases remaining between them. CDR1 and CDR2 from the germline V gene are MNHNS and SASEGT. These data come from a study of cytomegalovirus exposure and HLA in healthy donors. PCR primers comprised 60 Vbeta and 13 Jbeta primers. Here immunoSEQ multiplex PCR was the method, and the copy in TCRdb shows in-frame clones only, minus some. The sample records over 200,000 clones, about 80% being singletons. The receptor's source is a woman aged 55-70 years in good health and CMV-seropositive. The specimen sequenced was PBMCs. The rearrangement links TRBV6-1 to TRBJ2-3; D uncertain. The CDR3 DNA is TGTGCCAGCAGCTACCTAGGTACCGATACGCAGTATTTT. Protein product: CASSYLGTDTQYF.